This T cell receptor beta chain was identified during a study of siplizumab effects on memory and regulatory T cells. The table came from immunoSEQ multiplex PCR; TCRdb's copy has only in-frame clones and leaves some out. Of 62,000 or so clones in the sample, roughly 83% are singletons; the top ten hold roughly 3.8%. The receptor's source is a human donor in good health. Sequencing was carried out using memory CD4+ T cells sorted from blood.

The CDR3 loop reads CASSFPTSGSEQYF. The CDR3 DNA reads TGTGCCAGCAGCTTCCCGACTAGCGGGAGTGAGCAGTACTTC. The V and J genes are TRBV7-2 and TRBJ2-7; TRBD2 aligns across 12 bases. J was trimmed by 7 bases and V by 3 bases; bases with no gene match: 4. The CDR3 contains 14 residues. Germline V gives CDR1 SGHTA, CDR2 FQGNSA.